This record concerns one TCR beta chain sequence. This receptor's antigen is unknown. The receptor library was made with 5' RACE. Preparation of each TCR library used approximately 4,000 ng of total RNA. For each sample, cDNA synthesis with SMARTScribe reverse transcriptase was split into eight separate reactions. During cDNA synthesis, template switching was used to introduce unique molecular identifiers that contained a 6-nucleotide sample barcode. TCRalpha and TCRbeta cDNA was amplified by two nested PCRs of about 15 and 9 cycles, with bead purification after each PCR. Before amplification, the cDNA was treated with uracil DNA-glycosylase and purified using the QIAquick PCR purification kit. In the second PCR, Illumina TruSeq-compatible adapters and sample-specific barcodes were added. TapeStation and Qubit were used to check library quality and concentration, and roughly 4.6 ng of each library was pooled. Sequencing of pooled libraries was carried out on an Illumina HiSeq2500 single-index Rapid Run using 2 x 100 bp reads and custom sequencing primers. For the original study's pipeline: PCR and sequencing errors were corrected by UMI-based consensus assembly using MiGEC version 1.2.6. MiXCR version 2.1.1 handled V(D)J alignment, clonotype assembly and CDR3 extraction. To normalise gene usage, clonotype sharing and MAIT/NKT TCR abundance, the analysis used the top 1000, 10 000 and 20 000 clonotypes per sample. Diversity was computed as the inverse Simpson index with the vegan R package after downsampling to 27 000 UMIs. Paired Mann-Whitney U tests were applied to discordant twin pairs, with Benjamini-Hochberg correction for multiple testing. The reads were reprocessed in TCRdb, with one entry per CDR3 protein sequence and no accompanying DNA. TCRdb's processing, not the authors', yielded these V and J calls. The sample's records list about 330,000 distinct CDR3 sequences. The ten largest clonotypes hold around 2% of the sample.

Based on the germline V gene, the CDR1 and CDR2 sequences are SQVTM and ANQGSEA. The cysteine opens and the phenylalanine closes a CDR3 of 12 amino acids. The DNA is not on file. This sample stems from a study of monozygotic twins with inflammatory bowel disease (dated by TCRdb to the late 2010s). For the study in its entirety: The complete study included 28 monozygotic twin pairs: 19 IBD-discordant Danish pairs and nine German pairs, of which four were IBD-concordant and five were IBD-discordant. The search for disease-associated traits relied mainly on comparing IBD patients with their genetically identical healthy co-twins within discordant pairs. Each individual had, on average, about 151 000 unique TCRalpha sequences and 181 000 unique TCRbeta sequences available for analysis.

From each donor, an approximately 2.5 ml peripheral blood sample was drawn into PAXgene tubes and stored at -80 degrees C. Without T cell sorting, total RNA was isolated from whole blood using the PAXgene blood miRNA kit on an automated QIAcube. Peripheral blood from monozygotic twin pairs, either concordant or discordant for inflammatory bowel disease, underwent deep TCRalpha and TCRbeta repertoire profiling that used unique molecular barcoding. Smoking habits were recorded for all twin pairs, and individuals were classified as current, former or never smokers. Results the study describes overall, beyond this receptor: A decrease in TCRbeta repertoire diversity, as measured by inverse Simpson index, was observed in IBD patients compared with their healthy co-twins. Background noise and inter-individual variability may have been introduced into the repertoires by the differing immunosuppressive treatments among patients. The results gave no support for a single strong signal or clonotype linked to IBD. Compared with healthy twins, IBD patients had fewer clonotypes in common with other individuals, a difference most pronounced in patients showing signs of disease activity. The analysis was unable to tell different T cell subtypes apart. Repertoire similarity did not differ between concordant and discordant twins, which could be due to limited statistical power.

The chain was built from TRBV29-1 and TRBJ2-2; TCRdb's D call of TRBD1 is untestable without DNA. The source of this sequence is a human donor with ulcerative colitis or Crohn's disease, or a healthy co-twin of an affected twin (not recorded which). The sequenced sample consisted of blood. The CDR3 amino acid sequence is: CSVTGYTGELFF.